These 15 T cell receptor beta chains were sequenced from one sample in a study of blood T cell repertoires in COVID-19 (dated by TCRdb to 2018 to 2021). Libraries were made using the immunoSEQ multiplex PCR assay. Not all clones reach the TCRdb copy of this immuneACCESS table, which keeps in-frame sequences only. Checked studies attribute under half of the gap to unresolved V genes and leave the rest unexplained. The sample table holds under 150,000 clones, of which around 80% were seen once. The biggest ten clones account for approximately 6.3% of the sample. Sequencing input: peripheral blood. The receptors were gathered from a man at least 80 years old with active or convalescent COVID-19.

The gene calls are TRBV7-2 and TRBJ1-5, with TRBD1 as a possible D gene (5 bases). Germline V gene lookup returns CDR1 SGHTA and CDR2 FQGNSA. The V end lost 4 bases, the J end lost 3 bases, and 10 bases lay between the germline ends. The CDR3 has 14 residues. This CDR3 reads CASSSDTFNQPQHF. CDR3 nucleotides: TGTGCCAGCAGCTCGGACACTTTCAATCAGCCCCAGCATTTT.

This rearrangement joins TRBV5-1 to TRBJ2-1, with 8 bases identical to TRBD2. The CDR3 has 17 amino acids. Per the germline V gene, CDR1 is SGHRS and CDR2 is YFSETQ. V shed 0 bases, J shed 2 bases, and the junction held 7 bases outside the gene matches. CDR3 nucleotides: TGCGCCAGCAGCTTGGTGGGCGGGGGGCAAACCTACAATGAGCAGTTCTTC. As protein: CASSLVGGGQTYNEQFF.

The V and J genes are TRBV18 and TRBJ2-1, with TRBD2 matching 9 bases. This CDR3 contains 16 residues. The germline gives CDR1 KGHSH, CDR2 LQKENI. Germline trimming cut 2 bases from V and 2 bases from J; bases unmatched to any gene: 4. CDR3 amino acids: CASSPTSGRTYNEQFF. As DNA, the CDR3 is TGTGCCAGCTCACCAACTAGCGGGCGAACCTACAATGAGCAGTTCTTC.

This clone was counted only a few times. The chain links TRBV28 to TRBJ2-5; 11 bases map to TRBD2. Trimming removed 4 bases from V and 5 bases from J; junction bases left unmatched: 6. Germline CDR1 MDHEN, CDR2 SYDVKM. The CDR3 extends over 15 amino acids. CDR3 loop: CASSSLLAGAETQYF. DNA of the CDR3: TGTGCCAGCAGTTCGCTACTAGCGGGGGCGGAGACCCAGTACTTC.

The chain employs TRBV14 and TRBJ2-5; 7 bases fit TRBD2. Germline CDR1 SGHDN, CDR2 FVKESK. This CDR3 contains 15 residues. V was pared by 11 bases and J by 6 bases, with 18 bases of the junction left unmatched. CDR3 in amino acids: CASYLGPSGRKTQYF. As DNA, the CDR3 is TGTGCCTCTTACCTCGGGCCTAGCGGTAGGAAGACCCAGTACTTC.

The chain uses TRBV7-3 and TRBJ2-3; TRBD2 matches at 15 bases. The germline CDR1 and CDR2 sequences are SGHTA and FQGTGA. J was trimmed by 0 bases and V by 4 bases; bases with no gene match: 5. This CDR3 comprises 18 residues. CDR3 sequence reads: CASSSGTSGGPSTDTQYF. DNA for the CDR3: TGTGCCAGCAGCTCCGGGACTAGCGGGGGGCCCAGCACAGATACGCAGTATTTT.

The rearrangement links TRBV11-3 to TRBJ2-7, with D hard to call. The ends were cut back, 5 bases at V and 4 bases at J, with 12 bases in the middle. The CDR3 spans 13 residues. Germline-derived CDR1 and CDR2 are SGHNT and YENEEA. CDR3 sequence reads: CASSHANGYEQYF. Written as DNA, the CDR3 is TGTGCCAGCAGCCATGCGAACGGTTACGAGCAGTACTTC.

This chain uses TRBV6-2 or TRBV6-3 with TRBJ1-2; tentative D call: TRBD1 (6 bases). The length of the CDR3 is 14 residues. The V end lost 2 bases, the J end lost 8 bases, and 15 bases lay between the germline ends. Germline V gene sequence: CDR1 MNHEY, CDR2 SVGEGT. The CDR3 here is CASSYGGTGKGYTF. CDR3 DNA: TGTGCCAGCAGTTACGGGGGTACAGGGAAAGGCTACACCTTC.

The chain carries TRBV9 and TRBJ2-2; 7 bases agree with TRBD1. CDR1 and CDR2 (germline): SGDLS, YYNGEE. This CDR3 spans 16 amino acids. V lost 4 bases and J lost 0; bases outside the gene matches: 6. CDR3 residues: CASSPETGTNTGELFF. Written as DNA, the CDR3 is TGTGCCAGCAGCCCAGAGACAGGGACGAACACCGGGGAGCTGTTTTTT.

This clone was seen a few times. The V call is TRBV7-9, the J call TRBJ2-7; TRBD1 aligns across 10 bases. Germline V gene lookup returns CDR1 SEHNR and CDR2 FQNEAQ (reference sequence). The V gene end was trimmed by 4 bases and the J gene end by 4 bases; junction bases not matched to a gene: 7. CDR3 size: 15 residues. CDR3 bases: TGTGCCAGCAGCTGGCCGGGACAGGGGTTGTACGAGCAGTACTTC. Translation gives CASSWPGQGLYEQYF.

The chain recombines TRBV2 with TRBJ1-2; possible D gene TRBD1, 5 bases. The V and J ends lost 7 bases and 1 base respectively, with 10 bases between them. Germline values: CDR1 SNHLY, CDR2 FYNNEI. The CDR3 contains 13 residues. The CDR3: CASKGTYNYGYTF. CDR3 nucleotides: TGTGCCAGCAAAGGGACTTATAACTATGGCTACACCTTC.

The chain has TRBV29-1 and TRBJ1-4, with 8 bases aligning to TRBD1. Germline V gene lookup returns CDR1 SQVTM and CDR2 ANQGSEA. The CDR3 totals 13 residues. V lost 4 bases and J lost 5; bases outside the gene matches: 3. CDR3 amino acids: CSVGTGSNEKLFF. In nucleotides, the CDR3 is TGCAGCGTTGGGACAGGGAGCAATGAAAAACTGTTTTTT.

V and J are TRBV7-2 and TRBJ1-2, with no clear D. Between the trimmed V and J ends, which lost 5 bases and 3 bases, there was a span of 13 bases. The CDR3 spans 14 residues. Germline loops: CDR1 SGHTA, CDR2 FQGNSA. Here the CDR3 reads CASSPSGSYYGYTF. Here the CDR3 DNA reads TGTGCCAGCAGCCCTAGTGGCAGTTACTATGGCTACACCTTC.

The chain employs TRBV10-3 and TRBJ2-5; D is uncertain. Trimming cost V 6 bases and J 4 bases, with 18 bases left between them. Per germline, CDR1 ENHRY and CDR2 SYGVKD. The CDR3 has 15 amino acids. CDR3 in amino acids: CAIRSDLTVLETQYF. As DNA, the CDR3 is TGTGCCATCAGGAGCGACCTGACGGTGTTAGAGACCCAGTACTTC.

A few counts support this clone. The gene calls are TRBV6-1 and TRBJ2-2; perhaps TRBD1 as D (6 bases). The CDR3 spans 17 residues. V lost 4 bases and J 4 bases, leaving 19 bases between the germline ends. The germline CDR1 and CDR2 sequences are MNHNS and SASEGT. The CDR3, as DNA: TGTGCCAGCAGTGGCACATTGGGGGCGATATCCACCGGGGAGCTGTTTTTT. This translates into CASSGTLGAISTGELFF.